The clone carrying this TCR beta chain was picked up one time. Its antigen is unidentified. The V gene's germline CDR1 is KGHSH and CDR2 LQKENI. V lost 5 bases, J lost 6 bases, and 10 bases stayed unmatched. This CDR3 has 14 amino acids. These data originate in a study of vaccination effects on CD4 cells after COVID-19. Study context: Each participant was administered two doses of either the BNT162b2 or the mRNA-1273 vaccine. Whole-study findings and limits: The study dataset contains few convalescent patients and includes no early post-infection timepoints. Marked contraction was observed in infection-induced and vaccine-induced clones late after vaccination.

Before sequencing took place, the ViraFEST assay used viral peptide pools to expand antigen-specific CD4+ T cells. Cultured cells yielded isolated CD4+ T cells after 10 to 11 days. Generated by immunoSEQ multiplex PCR, the TCRdb table keeps only in-frame clones and is missing some. The sample lists about 20,000 clones, 70% to 80% occurring once. V is TRBV18 and J is TRBJ2-7, with 7 bases matching TRBD2. This clonotype originated in a human donor who received a COVID-19 vaccine. The sample consisted of CD4+ T cells from PBMCs cultured with HCoV-229E spike peptides, taken before COVID-19 vaccination. The CDR3 DNA reads as TGTGCCAGCTCAGTAGCGGGCGGGGGAGGCGAGCAGTACTTC. It is translated as CASSVAGGGGEQYF. The full variable domain, in which reference TRBV18 and TRBJ2-7 provide the parts outside the CDR3, is NAGVMQNPRHLVRRRGQEARLRCSPMKGHSHVYWYRQLPEEGLKFMVYLQKENIIDESGMPKERFSAEFPKEGPSILRIQQVVRGDSAAYFCASSVAGGGGEQYFGPGTRLTVT.